In this sample, the clone carrying this T cell receptor (beta chain) turned up a few times. Its antigen is unidentified. Primers included in the PCR were 60 Vbeta and 13 Jbeta primers. Profiled with immunoSEQ multiplex PCR; TCRdb holds only in-frame clones, not every one. Of 95,000 to 150,000 clones listed, around 70% are singletons. This record comes from a study of cytomegalovirus exposure and HLA in healthy donors. Overall study findings and caveats: Accurate prediction of HLA-A and HLA-B alleles (for most subjects) was reportedly achieved from TCR beta sequences. In vitro data verified a few CMV-associated chains as specific for CMV antigens.

There are 15 residues in the CDR3. In germline, CDR1 is ENHRY, CDR2 SYGVKD. With 2 bases clipped from V and 6 bases from J, the junction kept 3 bases outside the gene matches. The J gene is TRBJ1-4, the V gene TRBV10-3; 10 bases map to TRBD1. The sample was PBMCs. This TCR came from a woman between 40 and 55 years old in good health and CMV-seropositive. The CDR3 here is CAISERGTGDEKLFF. CDR3 nucleotide sequence: TGTGCCATCAGTGAGAGAGGGACAGGGGATGAAAAACTGTTTTTT.